This is a list of T cell receptor beta chains from one sample in a study of blood T cell repertoires in COVID-19. TCRdb keeps only in-frame clones here, not all; method: immunoSEQ multiplex PCR. The sample yields about 300,000 clones, 86% seen once. The sample consisted of peripheral blood. These receptors came from a woman between 45 and 65 years old with acute or convalescent COVID-19. Each CDR3 is given with its conserved first and last residue. A D gene is named only where the DNA matches it firmly. Some rows mark clone size as missing; the rest say once, few, many or name a class of expanded clone.

v_call: TRBV5-4
d_call: TRBD1
j_call: TRBJ1-2
clone_size: .
cdr3_nt: TGTGCCAGCAGCTCAGGACAGGGGGCTAATGGCTACACCTTC
cdr3_aa: CASSSGQGANGYTF

v_call: TRBV5-1
d_call: TRBD1
j_call: TRBJ2-2
clone_size: .
cdr3_nt: TGCGCCAGCCCCCTAGGGACAGCGAACACCGGGGAGCTGTTTTTT
cdr3_aa: CASPLGTANTGELFF

v_call: TRBV9
d_call: .
j_call: TRBJ2-3
clone_size: .
cdr3_nt: TGTGCCAGCAGCATAACTAGCACAGATACGCAGTATTTT
cdr3_aa: CASSITSTDTQYF

v_call: TRBV19
d_call: TRBD2
j_call: TRBJ2-1
clone_size: many
cdr3_nt: TGTGCCAGTAGTCCCCCGGGACTAGCTGATGACTGGAGTGAGCAGTTCTTC
cdr3_aa: CASSPPGLADDWSEQFF

v_call: TRBV19
d_call: TRBD1
j_call: TRBJ1-1
clone_size: few
cdr3_nt: TGTGCCAGTAGTATCGGGGACAGTAGACCTGAAGCTTTCTTT
cdr3_aa: CASSIGDSRPEAFF

v_call: TRBV28
d_call: .
j_call: TRBJ2-1
clone_size: .
cdr3_nt: TGTGCCAGCAGGGGGGCTAGCGGTCCTTCCTACAATGAGCAGTTCTTC
cdr3_aa: CASRGASGPSYNEQFF

v_call: TRBV11-3
d_call: TRBD1
j_call: TRBJ1-1
clone_size: .
cdr3_nt: TGTGCCAGCAGCCCACAGGGGGCGAACACTGAAGCTTTCTTT
cdr3_aa: CASSPQGANTEAFF

v_call: TRBV6-2/TRBV6-3
d_call: TRBD1
j_call: TRBJ2-7
clone_size: .
cdr3_nt: TGTGCCAGCAGTTACCCGACAGGGTCTGAGCAGTACTTC
cdr3_aa: CASSYPTGSEQYF

v_call: TRBV5-1
d_call: TRBD2
j_call: TRBJ2-5
clone_size: .
cdr3_nt: TGCGCCAGCAGCTTCCCGGGAGGGCAAGAGACCCAGTACTTC
cdr3_aa: CASSFPGGQETQYF

v_call: TRBV3-1/TRBV3-2
d_call: .
j_call: TRBJ2-4
clone_size: .
cdr3_nt: TGTGCCAGCAGCACCAGACGCGACAGGGGACTATCCAAAAACATTCAGTACTTC
cdr3_aa: CASSTRRDRGLSKNIQYF

v_call: TRBV7-3
d_call: .
j_call: TRBJ2-5
clone_size: .
cdr3_nt: TGTGCCAGCAGCTACAGCCCCGTAGAGACCCAGTACTTC
cdr3_aa: CASSYSPVETQYF

v_call: TRBV12-3/TRBV12-4
d_call: TRBD1
j_call: TRBJ1-2
clone_size: .
cdr3_nt: TGTGCCAGCAGTGAGACAGGGAACTATGGCTACACCTTC
cdr3_aa: CASSETGNYGYTF

v_call: TRBV7-8
d_call: TRBD2
j_call: TRBJ2-7
clone_size: .
cdr3_nt: TGTGCCAGCAGCACTCGACTAGCGGGGGCCTACGAGCAGTACTTC
cdr3_aa: CASSTRLAGAYEQYF

v_call: TRBV7-2
d_call: .
j_call: TRBJ2-1
clone_size: .
cdr3_nt: TGTGCCAGCAGCTTAGTACTAGCTAACAATGAGCAGTTCTTC
cdr3_aa: CASSLVLANNEQFF

v_call: TRBV9
d_call: .
j_call: TRBJ2-3
clone_size: .
cdr3_nt: TGTGCCAGCAGCGTAGGTAACACAGATACGCAGTATTTT
cdr3_aa: CASSVGNTDTQYF

v_call: TRBV5-1
d_call: TRBD1
j_call: TRBJ1-2
clone_size: .
cdr3_nt: TGCGCCAGCAGCCCATCCTTTACACAGGGGGCGCGGGGCTACACCTTC
cdr3_aa: CASSPSFTQGARGYTF

v_call: TRBV28
d_call: TRBD1
j_call: TRBJ1-1
clone_size: .
cdr3_nt: TGTGCCAGCAGACCCGGGACAGGTCGACAAGGGCCCACTGAAGCTTTCTTT
cdr3_aa: CASRPGTGRQGPTEAFF

v_call: TRBV6-2/TRBV6-3
d_call: .
j_call: TRBJ2-1
clone_size: .
cdr3_nt: TGTGCCAGCAGTTACAAGCTCTGGGAGCAGTTCTTC
cdr3_aa: CASSYKLWEQFF

v_call: TRBV5-5
d_call: .
j_call: TRBJ1-6
clone_size: few
cdr3_nt: TGTGCCAGCAGCCCTCCGGGGAGCCACTATAATTCACCCCTCCACTTT
cdr3_aa: CASSPPGSHYNSPLHF

v_call: TRBV4-1
d_call: .
j_call: TRBJ2-1
clone_size: .
cdr3_nt: TGCGCCAGCAGCCATATACTAACCTCCTACAATGAGCAGTTCTTC
cdr3_aa: CASSHILTSYNEQFF

v_call: TRBV30
d_call: TRBD1
j_call: TRBJ1-4
clone_size: once
cdr3_nt: TGTGCCTGGAGGGTGACAGGGGGCAATGAAAAACTGTTTTTT
cdr3_aa: CAWRVTGGNEKLFF

v_call: TRBV6-1
d_call: .
j_call: TRBJ2-4
clone_size: once
cdr3_nt: TGTGCCAGCAGTGAACAACTGGGCAGGGGTAACATTCAGTACTTC
cdr3_aa: CASSEQLGRGNIQYF

v_call: TRBV28
d_call: TRBD1
j_call: TRBJ2-2
clone_size: .
cdr3_nt: TGTGCCAGCAGTTTACGGAAGGACAGGGGGAGCGGGGAGCTGTTTTTT
cdr3_aa: CASSLRKDRGSGELFF

v_call: TRBV9
d_call: .
j_call: TRBJ2-5
clone_size: .
cdr3_nt: TGTGCCAGCAGCGTAGAAAGCGGTCAAGAGACCCAGTACTTC
cdr3_aa: CASSVESGQETQYF

v_call: TRBV7-3
d_call: TRBD2
j_call: TRBJ2-7
clone_size: .
cdr3_nt: TGTGCCAGCACCCGAGGCGGGGCTAGCGGGGCGGACGAGCAGTACTTC
cdr3_aa: CASTRGGASGADEQYF

v_call: TRBV7-8
d_call: TRBD1
j_call: TRBJ2-7
clone_size: .
cdr3_nt: TGTGCCAGCAGCCCGGCAGGGGGCAGCGAGCAGTACTTC
cdr3_aa: CASSPAGGSEQYF

v_call: TRBV5-1
d_call: .
j_call: TRBJ1-6
clone_size: .
cdr3_nt: TGCGCCAGCAGCTTCCGGGACACCGGTCCCAATTCACCCCTCCACTTT
cdr3_aa: CASSFRDTGPNSPLHF

v_call: TRBV5-4
d_call: TRBD1
j_call: TRBJ1-1
clone_size: many
cdr3_nt: TGTGCCAGCAGCTATGGGACAGGGGGTACTGAAGCTTTCTTT
cdr3_aa: CASSYGTGGTEAFF

v_call: TRBV28
d_call: .
j_call: TRBJ1-5
clone_size: .
cdr3_nt: TGTGCCAGCATTTTATCGGGAGGGGTTCAGCCCCAGCATTTT
cdr3_aa: CASILSGGVQPQHF

v_call: TRBV28
d_call: .
j_call: TRBJ1-2
clone_size: once
cdr3_nt: TGTGCCAGCAGACAGGGTACAGCTCGGCATGACAACTATGGCTACACCTTC
cdr3_aa: CASRQGTARHDNYGYTF

v_call: TRBV5-6
d_call: TRBD1
j_call: TRBJ2-5
clone_size: .
cdr3_nt: TGTGCCAGCAGCTCAACCGGGACAGGGGTAGAGACCCAGTACTTC
cdr3_aa: CASSSTGTGVETQYF

v_call: TRBV28
d_call: .
j_call: TRBJ2-1
clone_size: .
cdr3_nt: TGTGCCAGCAGTCCTCCGGACAGATACAATGAGCAGTTCTTC
cdr3_aa: CASSPPDRYNEQFF

v_call: TRBV23-1
d_call: .
j_call: TRBJ1-2
clone_size: .
cdr3_nt: TGCGCCAGCAGGCGGCGCTACACCTTC
cdr3_aa: CASRRRYTF

v_call: TRBV28
d_call: .
j_call: TRBJ2-4
clone_size: .
cdr3_nt: TGTGCCAGCAGTCTGGCAGGGGTGGTTAACATTCAGTACTTC
cdr3_aa: CASSLAGVVNIQYF

v_call: TRBV7-9
d_call: .
j_call: TRBJ2-2
clone_size: .
cdr3_nt: TGTGCCAGCAGCTTTACCGGGGGACCAAAGGGGAACACCGGGGAGCTGTTTTTT
cdr3_aa: CASSFTGGPKGNTGELFF

v_call: TRBV7-2
d_call: TRBD1
j_call: TRBJ2-3
clone_size: .
cdr3_nt: TGTGCCAGCAGCTCGTCGACCGGGACAGGGTTGACAGATACGCAGTATTTT
cdr3_aa: CASSSSTGTGLTDTQYF

v_call: TRBV7-2
d_call: .
j_call: TRBJ1-2
clone_size: .
cdr3_nt: TGTGCCAGCAGCCGTCGGGACATTGGGGGCTACACCTTC
cdr3_aa: CASSRRDIGGYTF

v_call: TRBV6-2/TRBV6-3
d_call: TRBD2
j_call: TRBJ2-1
clone_size: .
cdr3_nt: TGTGCCAGCAGTCCCGCGGGAGCCCGCGGTGAGCAGTTCTTC
cdr3_aa: CASSPAGARGEQFF

v_call: TRBV6-2/TRBV6-3
d_call: .
j_call: TRBJ1-6
clone_size: once
cdr3_nt: TGTGCCAGCAGTTCCCCATACAGGGAAGGACGGTCACCCCTCCACTTT
cdr3_aa: CASSSPYREGRSPLHF

v_call: TRBV7-2
d_call: .
j_call: TRBJ2-5
clone_size: .
cdr3_nt: TGTGCCAGCAGCTTACCCCAGCTAAACAGGTTTCAAGAGACCCAGTACTTC
cdr3_aa: CASSLPQLNRFQETQYF

v_call: TRBV5-5
d_call: TRBD1
j_call: TRBJ1-5
clone_size: .
cdr3_nt: TGTGCCAGCAGCCTGGGACAGGTTAGCAATCAGCCCCAGCATTTT
cdr3_aa: CASSLGQVSNQPQHF

v_call: TRBV19
d_call: TRBD1
j_call: TRBJ2-7
clone_size: few
cdr3_nt: TGTGCCAGTAGTCCCGCCCGGGACAGGGGGCAAATGTACGAGCAGTACTTC
cdr3_aa: CASSPARDRGQMYEQYF

v_call: TRBV5-6
d_call: TRBD1
j_call: TRBJ2-7
clone_size: .
cdr3_nt: TGTGCCAGCAGGGGACAGGGGGCGGGTTCCTACGAGCAGTACTTC
cdr3_aa: CASRGQGAGSYEQYF

v_call: TRBV28
d_call: .
j_call: TRBJ2-5
clone_size: .
cdr3_nt: TGTGCCAGCAGGACTAACAGACAAGAGACCCAGTACTTC
cdr3_aa: CASRTNRQETQYF

v_call: TRBV6-1
d_call: TRBD2
j_call: TRBJ2-5
clone_size: .
cdr3_nt: TGTGCCAGCAGTCCGACTAGCGGGGAAGAGACCCAGTACTTC
cdr3_aa: CASSPTSGEETQYF

v_call: TRBV6-6
d_call: TRBD1
j_call: TRBJ1-5
clone_size: .
cdr3_nt: TGTGCCAGCAGTTACCAGACAGGGCTCCAGCATTTT
cdr3_aa: CASSYQTGLQHF

v_call: TRBV19
d_call: TRBD1
j_call: TRBJ1-5
clone_size: few
cdr3_nt: TGTGCCAGTAGTCCAGGGACAGCTAATCAGCCCCAGCATTTT
cdr3_aa: CASSPGTANQPQHF